This note documents a single TCR beta chain sequence. The table came from immunoSEQ multiplex PCR; TCRdb's copy has only in-frame clones and leaves some out. Among 100,000 or so clones listed, under 95% were seen once. This entry comes from a study of blood T cell repertoires in COVID-19. This sequence originates from a woman aged 45-60 years in a cohort sampled during active COVID-19. The sample was peripheral blood.

CDR3 nucleotide sequence: TGTGCCAGCACTAGCGTACAGCCCTACGAGCAGTACTTC. Translated, it gives CASTSVQPYEQYF. J is TRBJ2-7 and V is TRBV6-6, with D possibly matching TRBD2 (6 bases). V shed 7 bases and J shed 2 bases, with 12 bases lying between them. The CDR3 is 13 amino acids. Germline assignment: CDR1 MNHNY and CDR2 SVGAGI (reference sequence).